This passage covers 32 T cell receptor beta chains from one sample sequenced in a study of blood T cell repertoires in COVID-19. The protocol was immunoSEQ multiplex PCR, while the TCRdb copy is restricted to in-frame clones and leaves out a portion. The data hold around 450,000 clones, with less than 95% observed a single time. Sequencing input: PBMCs or T cells enriched from blood (not recorded which). These receptors were collected from a man between 18 and 35 years old who had recovered from COVID-19.

This clone was observed a handful of times. V usage is TRBV30 and J usage is TRBJ2-1; 7 nucleotides align to TRBD2. This CDR3 region has 16 residues. V shed 0 bases and J 9 bases; nucleotides not matched to a gene: 14. Germline values: CDR1 GTSNPN, CDR2 SVGIG (reference sequence). CDR3 in DNA: TGTGCCTGGAGTGTACAGGCGGGAGTTTTGAGAGTTGAGCAGTTCTTC. Protein: CAWSVQAGVLRVEQFF.

The gene calls are TRBV11-2 and TRBJ2-5; D is unclear. The CDR3 length is 15 residues. V was shortened by 1 base and J by 4 bases, with 13 bases between the two germline ends. CDR1 is SGHAT, CDR2 FQNNGV, per germline. The CDR3 sequence: CASSLGLKSGETQYF. CDR3 bases: TGTGCCAGCAGCTTAGGGCTGAAGTCGGGAGAGACCCAGTACTTC. Looking up the rest from reference TRBV11-2 and TRBJ2-5 gives the full variable domain: EAGVAQSPRYKIIEKRQSVAFWCNPISGHATLYWYQQILGQGPKLLIQFQNNGVVDDSQLPKDRFSAERLKGVDSTLKIQPAKLEDSAVYLCASSLGLKSGETQYFGPGTRLLVL.

A single count supports this clone. The rearrangement joins TRBV25-1 to TRBJ2-7; D is perhaps TRBD1 (6 bases). The germline V gene has CDR1 MGHDK and CDR2 SYGVNS. The CDR3 length is 14 residues. Trimming pared 0 bases from V and 6 bases from J, leaving 12 bases between. The CDR3: CASSEYTGIGEQYF. The CDR3 DNA reads TGTGCCAGCAGTGAATACACAGGGATCGGCGAGCAGTACTTC.

The V call is TRBV3-1 (or the pseudogene TRBV3-2), the J call TRBJ2-1; TRBD2 agrees at 8 bases. CDR1 LGHDT and CDR2 YNNKEL come from the germline V gene (reference sequence). V shed 1 base, J shed 1 base, and the junction held 9 bases outside the gene matches. The CDR3 covers 18 residues. The CDR3, as DNA: TGTGCCAGCAGCCAAGTGGGGTGGGTAGCGGGGTCCTACAATGAGCAGTTCTTC. Residues: CASSQVGWVAGSYNEQFF.

The genes are TRBV10-3 and TRBJ1-2, with D tentatively TRBD1 (5 bases). This CDR3 is built from 15 residues. CDR1 and CDR2 from the germline V gene are ENHRY and SYGVKD. V gave up 5 bases and J gave up 0 bases, with 13 bases separating them. The CDR3 spells CAISNQTETNYGYTF. CDR3 bases: TGTGCCATCAGTAATCAGACAGAGACTAACTATGGCTACACCTTC.

The count of this clone is one. The rearrangement links TRBV19 to TRBJ1-2; TRBD1 matches at 8 bases. The CDR3 has 14 amino acids. Germline CDR1 LNHDA, CDR2 SQIVND (reference sequence). The ends lost 4 bases at V and 8 bases at J; junction bases unmatched: 9. The CDR3 spells CASSTGQAARGYTF. CDR3 DNA: TGTGCCAGTAGTACGGGACAGGCGGCTAGGGGCTACACCTTC.

The chain combines TRBV4-1 with TRBJ1-1; D remains unclear. The CDR3 contains 13 residues. Trimming stripped 5 bases from V and 0 bases from J, with 7 bases between. Germline V gene sequence: CDR1 MGHRA, CDR2 YSYEKL. The CDR3: CASSEHLNTEAFF. DNA for the CDR3: TGCGCCAGCAGCGAACACCTGAACACTGAAGCTTTCTTT.

Concerning this clone: Other DNA sequences in this sample translate to the same CDR3. V and J are TRBV7-2 and TRBJ2-1; D might be TRBD2 (5 bases). This CDR3 has 13 residues. Trimming pared 1 base from V and 6 bases from J, leaving 7 bases between. Germline assignment: CDR1 SGHTA and CDR2 FQGNSA. DNA of the CDR3: TGTGCCAGCAGCTTAGTGGCGGGCAATGAGCAGTTCTTC. Amino acids: CASSLVAGNEQFF.

The V gene is TRBV3-1 (or the pseudogene TRBV3-2), the J gene TRBJ2-4; the match to TRBD2 covers 14 bases. The CDR3 totals 19 residues. The trim removed 2 bases at V and 16 bases at J, leaving 22 bases unmatched. Germline V lookup: CDR1 LGHDT, CDR2 YNNKEL (reference sequence). The CDR3 DNA is TGTGCCAGCAGCCAAAGCTCACTGACTAGCGGGAGGGCCGCGGCTAAGATCTACTTC. Residues: CASSQSSLTSGRAAAKIYF.

This chain connects TRBV5-6 to TRBJ1-2; tentative D call: TRBD1 (5 bases). Germline lookup yields CDR1 SGHDT and CDR2 YYEEEE. This CDR3 is built from 14 residues. The V end was cut by 5 bases, the J end by 1 base, with 12 bases between. CDR3 loop: CASREAGHNYGYTF. The CDR3 DNA is TGTGCCAGCAGGGAAGCAGGGCATAACTATGGCTACACCTTC.

This chain joins TRBV12-5 and TRBJ1-1, with D possibly being TRBD1 (5 bases). Germline V gene data show CDR1 as LGHNT and CDR2 as FRNRAP. The CDR3 has 17 residues. V was trimmed by 3 bases and J by 1 base, leaving 18 bases between them. The CDR3 DNA reads TGTGCTAGTGGTTTAGACCCAGGCGGGGGTAAGAACACTGAAGCTTTCTTT. This sequence encodes CASGLDPGGGKNTEAFF. Supplemented by reference TRBV12-5 and TRBJ1-1, the full variable domain reads DARVTQTPRHKVTEMGQEVTMRCQPILGHNTVFWYRQTMMQGLELLAYFRNRAPLDDSGMPKDRFSAEMPDATLATLKIQPSEPRDSAVYFCASGLDPGGGKNTEAFFGQGTRLTVV.

V gene TRBV5-5 combines with J gene TRBJ1-2, with D hard to call. V lost 4 bases, J lost 7 bases, and 14 bases lay in between. Germline CDR1 is SGHKS and CDR2 is YYEKEE (reference sequence). This CDR3 comprises 13 residues. CDR3 coding DNA: TGTGCCAGCAGCCGTGAGGAGTGGCGTGGCTACACCTTC. Translation gives CASSREEWRGYTF.

This clone was detected once. This chain uses TRBV5-6 with TRBJ1-4; D not certain. The germline V gene encodes CDR1 SGHDT and CDR2 YYEEEE. Trimming removed 0 bases from V and 0 bases from J, with 6 bases in between. CDR3 size: 15 residues. The CDR3 loop is CASSLAVTTNEKLFF. As DNA, the CDR3 is TGTGCCAGCAGCTTGGCTGTTACAACTAATGAAAAACTGTTTTTT.

V usage is TRBV6-1 and J usage is TRBJ2-7; D unclear. The length of the CDR3 is 15 residues. Trimming removed 3 bases at V and 3 bases at J, with 15 bases between. Germline CDR1 reads MNHNS; CDR2 reads SASEGT. DNA of the CDR3: TGTGCCAGCAGTGAGGGCCTATATTCTTTCTACGAGCAGTACTTC. Translated: CASSEGLYSFYEQYF.

The rearrangement uses TRBV7-8 and TRBJ2-2, with D perhaps matching TRBD2 (5 bases). The V and J ends lost 1 base and 5 bases respectively, with 5 bases between them. Germline lookup yields CDR1 SGHVS and CDR2 FQNEAQ. The CDR3 sequence is 13 residues long. The CDR3 sequence: CASSLVATGELFF. The DNA for the CDR3 is TGTGCCAGCAGCTTAGTAGCGACCGGGGAGCTGTTTTTT.

To note about this clone: Other DNA sequences in this sample translate to the same CDR3. The genes are TRBV19 and TRBJ1-5, with TRBD1 as a possible D gene (5 bases). CDR1 LNHDA and CDR2 SQIVND come from the germline V gene (reference sequence). CDR3 length: 14 amino acids. V lost 3 bases and J 2 bases, leaving 8 bases between the germline ends. The CDR3 bases are TGTGCCAGTAGTATTGGGGCGGGCAATCAGCCCCAGCATTTT. Translating gives CASSIGAGNQPQHF.

The V and J genes are TRBV11-3 and TRBJ2-1; the match to TRBD1 covers 10 bases. Germline CDR1 and CDR2: SGHNT and YENEEA. The CDR3 loop spans 15 amino acids. With V trimmed by 5 bases and J by 7 bases, 8 bases remained unmatched. CDR3 nucleotide sequence: TGTGCCAGCAGCAGCCGGGACAGGGGCGTTAATGAGCAGTTCTTC. Its translation: CASSSRDRGVNEQFF.

This clone was observed a few times. The chain recombines TRBV19 with TRBJ1-5, with 9 bases lining up with TRBD1. Germline CDR1 is LNHDA and CDR2 is SQIVND (reference sequence). This CDR3 spans 16 amino acids. The ends lost 6 bases at V and 4 bases at J; junction bases unmatched: 10. Here the CDR3 reads CASSLLDRGTNQPQHF. The CDR3 DNA reads TGTGCCAGTAGCTTACTGGACAGGGGTACTAATCAGCCCCAGCATTTT.

The rearrangement uses TRBV5-1 and TRBJ1-1; D gene uncertain. Germline V lookup: CDR1 SGHRS, CDR2 YFSETQ. Trimming pared 2 bases from V and 4 bases from J, leaving 12 bases between. The CDR3 loop spans 14 amino acids. CDR3 region: CASSFGQELTEAFF. DNA for the CDR3: TGCGCCAGCAGCTTTGGGCAGGAACTCACTGAAGCTTTCTTT.

This clone has a single count. The chain carries TRBV19 and TRBJ2-1; 11 nucleotides align to TRBD2. In germline, CDR1 is LNHDA, CDR2 SQIVND (reference sequence). This CDR3 is 16 amino acids long. Germline trimming cut 3 bases from V and 10 bases from J; bases unmatched to any gene: 11. The CDR3 sequence is CASSILASGRQREQFF. CDR3 in DNA: TGTGCCAGTAGTATCCTGGCTAGCGGGAGGCAGAGAGAGCAGTTCTTC.

V gene TRBV5-1 combines with J gene TRBJ1-1; D call uncertain. This CDR3 has 13 amino acids. Germline V CDR1 and CDR2: SGHRS, YFSETQ. Trimming left V 5 bases short and J 1 base short, with 9 bases between. The CDR3: CASSAQANTEAFF. The CDR3 nucleotides are TGCGCCAGCAGTGCCCAAGCGAACACTGAAGCTTTCTTT.

The chain links TRBV12-3 or TRBV12-4 to TRBJ2-2, with D perhaps TRBD2 (7 bases). The CDR3 contains 13 residues. V was trimmed by 7 bases and J by 6 bases, leaving 12 bases between them. CDR3 nucleotide sequence: TGTGCCAGCATCCGGGGGGCACCCGGGGAGCTGTTTTTT. It translates to CASIRGAPGELFF.

This sequence joins TRBV14 and TRBJ1-3, with D uncertain. The germline V and J ends were trimmed by 4 bases and 0 bases, with 19 bases remaining between them. The CDR3 has 18 residues. From germline, CDR1 is SGHDN and CDR2 FVKESK. The CDR3 DNA reads TGTGCCAGCAGCCTTTACCACACAGTTACTTCCTCTGGAAACACCATATATTTT. Its translation is CASSLYHTVTSSGNTIYF.

The rearrangement joins TRBV5-5 to TRBJ1-6; 12 bases are a match to TRBD1. CDR3 length: 16 residues. Trimming at V came to 2 bases and at J to 11 bases, leaving 8 bases not matched to a gene. The germline V gene encodes CDR1 SGHKS and CDR2 YYEKEE (reference sequence). CDR3 coding DNA: TGTGCCAGCAGCTTTACCGGGACAGGGGGCCGGGCACCCCTCCACTTT. The encoded protein is CASSFTGTGGRAPLHF.

This clone was counted once. The rearrangement uses TRBV18 and TRBJ1-1; weak D call: TRBD1 (6 bases). The CDR3 has 19 residues. V was trimmed by 0 bases and J by 4 bases, leaving 24 bases between them. Germline assignment: CDR1 KGHSH and CDR2 LQKENI. CDR3 residues: CASSPPMGTGKWLSTEAFF. The CDR3 DNA reads as TGTGCCAGCTCACCACCGATGGGAACAGGGAAATGGTTGAGCACTGAAGCTTTCTTT.

This chain links TRBV11-3 with TRBJ1-2, with D possibly TRBD1 on 6 matching bases. V was shortened by 1 base and J by 0 bases, with 21 bases between the two germline ends. The CDR3 totals 19 residues. Per the germline V gene, CDR1 is SGHNT and CDR2 is YENEEA. The CDR3 DNA follows: TGTGCCAGCAGCTTAGCTTACGACAGGCAAAGGCGCGCTAACTATGGCTACACCTTC. Translating it yields CASSLAYDRQRRANYGYTF.

The J gene is TRBJ1-1, the V gene TRBV7-9; possibly TRBD1 for D (5 bases). The CDR3 runs 17 residues. The germline V and J ends were trimmed by 1 base and 4 bases, with 19 bases remaining between them. Germline-derived CDR1 and CDR2 are SEHNR and FQNEAQ (reference sequence). The CDR3 protein is CASSLGSRGGVGTEAFF. The CDR3 nucleotides are TGTGCCAGCAGCTTAGGATCCCGGGGGGGAGTAGGCACTGAAGCTTTCTTT.

There are a few counts of this clone. This chain connects TRBV6-1 to TRBJ1-1, with a tentative D call TRBD1 (6 bases). This CDR3 has 13 amino acids. Trimming shortened V by 3 bases and J by 3 bases, and 8 bases separated the two germline ends. The germline V gene encodes CDR1 MNHNS and CDR2 SASEGT. The CDR3 loop reads CASSDRGDTEAFF. CDR3 sequence (DNA): TGTGCCAGCAGTGACAGGGGCGACACTGAAGCTTTCTTT.

This chain links TRBV12-5 with TRBJ1-1; D not certain. Trimming stripped 6 bases from V and 4 bases from J, with 12 bases between. Germline CDR1 LGHNT, CDR2 FRNRAP. The CDR3 is 13 amino acids. The CDR3 nucleotides are TGTGCTAGTGGGACTGACGTGATCACTGAAGCTTTCTTT. Translating it yields CASGTDVITEAFF.

V is TRBV10-2 and J is TRBJ1-2; TRBD1 matches 9 bases. In germline, CDR1 is WSHSY, CDR2 SAAADI. V lost 3 bases to trimming and J lost 8 bases; unmatched junction nucleotides: 7. CDR3 size: 14 residues. The CDR3 nucleotides read TGCGCCAGCAGTGACGGGACAGGGAGAAGGGGCTACACCTTC. Its translation is CASSDGTGRRGYTF.

V gene TRBV6-5 combines with J gene TRBJ1-6; weak D call: TRBD1 (6 bases). Per the germline V gene, CDR1 is MNHEY and CDR2 is SVGAGI. With 10 bases removed from V and 8 bases from J, the gap between germline ends came to 21 bases. CDR3 size: 15 residues. The CDR3 coding sequence is TGTGCCACCGATCCAACAGGGATCGGGTATTCACCCCTCCACTTT. Translating it yields CATDPTGIGYSPLHF.

Comment on this clone: At one end the junction does not follow the germline gene, possibly because of a read error. V usage is TRBV27 and J usage is TRBJ2-7, with 7 nucleotides matching TRBD1. This CDR3 spans 15 amino acids. Germline CDR1 MNHEY, CDR2 SMNVEV (reference sequence). This chain's CDR3 is CASSPGGQRFYVQYF. In nucleotides, the CDR3 is TGTGCCAGCAGCCCAGGGGGACAGCGCTTCTACGTGCAGTACTTC.